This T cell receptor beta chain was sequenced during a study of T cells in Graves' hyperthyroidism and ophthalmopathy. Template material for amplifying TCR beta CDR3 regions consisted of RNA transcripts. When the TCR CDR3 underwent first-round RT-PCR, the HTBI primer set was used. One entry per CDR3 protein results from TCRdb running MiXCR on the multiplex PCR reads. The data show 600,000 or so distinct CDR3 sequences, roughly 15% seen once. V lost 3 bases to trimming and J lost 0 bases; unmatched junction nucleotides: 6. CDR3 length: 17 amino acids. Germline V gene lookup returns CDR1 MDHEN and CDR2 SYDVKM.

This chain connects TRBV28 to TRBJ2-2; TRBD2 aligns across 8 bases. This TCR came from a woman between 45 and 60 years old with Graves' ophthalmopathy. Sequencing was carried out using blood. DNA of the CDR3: TGTGCCAGCAGTTTGGGACTAGAGGGCCCGAACACCGGGGAGCTGTTTTTT. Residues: CASSLGLEGPNTGELFF.